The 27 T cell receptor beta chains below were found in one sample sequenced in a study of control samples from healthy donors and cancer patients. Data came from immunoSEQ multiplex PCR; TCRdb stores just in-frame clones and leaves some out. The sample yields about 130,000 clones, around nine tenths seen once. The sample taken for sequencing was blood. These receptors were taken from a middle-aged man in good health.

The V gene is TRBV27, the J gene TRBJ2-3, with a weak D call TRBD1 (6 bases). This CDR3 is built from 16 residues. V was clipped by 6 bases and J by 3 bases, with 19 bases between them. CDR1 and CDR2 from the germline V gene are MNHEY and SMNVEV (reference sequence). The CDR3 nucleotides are TGTGCCAGCAGCAACGCCAAAACAGGGTCTACAGATACGCAGTATTTT. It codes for CASSNAKTGSTDTQYF.

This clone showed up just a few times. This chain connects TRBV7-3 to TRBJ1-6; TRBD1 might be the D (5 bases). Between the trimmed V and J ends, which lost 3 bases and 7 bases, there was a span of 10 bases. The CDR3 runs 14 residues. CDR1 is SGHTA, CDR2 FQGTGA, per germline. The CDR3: CASSFEGRNSPLHF. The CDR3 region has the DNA TGTGCCAGCAGCTTCGAGGGGCGGAATTCACCCCTCCACTTT.

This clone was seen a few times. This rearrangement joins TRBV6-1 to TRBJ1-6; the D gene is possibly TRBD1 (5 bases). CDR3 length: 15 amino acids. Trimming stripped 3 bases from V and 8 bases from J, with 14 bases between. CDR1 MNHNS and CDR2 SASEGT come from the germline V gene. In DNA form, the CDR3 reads TGTGCCAGCAGTGATGTCGGGGGTGGTTATTCACCCCTCCACTTT. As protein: CASSDVGGGYSPLHF.

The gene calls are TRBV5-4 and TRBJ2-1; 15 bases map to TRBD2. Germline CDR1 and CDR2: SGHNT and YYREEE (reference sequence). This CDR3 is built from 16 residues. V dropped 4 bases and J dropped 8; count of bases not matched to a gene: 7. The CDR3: CASSTGLAGGWDEQFF. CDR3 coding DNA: TGTGCCAGCAGCACGGGACTAGCGGGGGGCTGGGATGAGCAGTTCTTC.

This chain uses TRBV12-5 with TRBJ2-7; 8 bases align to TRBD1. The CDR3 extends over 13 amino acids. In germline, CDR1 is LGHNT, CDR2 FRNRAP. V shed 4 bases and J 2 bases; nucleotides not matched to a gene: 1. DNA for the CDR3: TGTGCTAGTGGTTCGGACAGGGCCTACGAGCAGTACTTC. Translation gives CASGSDRAYEQYF.

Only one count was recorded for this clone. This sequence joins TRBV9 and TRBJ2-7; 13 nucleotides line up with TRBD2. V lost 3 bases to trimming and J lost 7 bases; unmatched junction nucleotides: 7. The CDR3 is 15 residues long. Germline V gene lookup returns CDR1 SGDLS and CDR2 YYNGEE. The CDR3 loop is CASSETSGGSSEQYF. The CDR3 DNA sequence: TGTGCCAGCAGCGAGACTAGCGGGGGGTCGAGTGAGCAGTACTTC.

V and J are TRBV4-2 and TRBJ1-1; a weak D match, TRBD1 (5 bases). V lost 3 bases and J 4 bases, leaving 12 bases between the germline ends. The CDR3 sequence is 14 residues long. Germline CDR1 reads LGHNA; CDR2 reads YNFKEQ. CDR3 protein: CASSQTGTATEAFF. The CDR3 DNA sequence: TGTGCCAGCAGCCAGACTGGGACGGCCACTGAAGCTTTCTTT.

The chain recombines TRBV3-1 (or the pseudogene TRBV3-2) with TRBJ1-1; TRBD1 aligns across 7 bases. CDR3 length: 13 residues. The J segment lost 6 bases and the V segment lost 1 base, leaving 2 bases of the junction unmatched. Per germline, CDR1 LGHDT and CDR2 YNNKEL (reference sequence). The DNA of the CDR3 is TGTGCCAGCAGCCAAGGGCAGGGGGCTGAAGCTTTCTTT. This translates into CASSQGQGAEAFF.

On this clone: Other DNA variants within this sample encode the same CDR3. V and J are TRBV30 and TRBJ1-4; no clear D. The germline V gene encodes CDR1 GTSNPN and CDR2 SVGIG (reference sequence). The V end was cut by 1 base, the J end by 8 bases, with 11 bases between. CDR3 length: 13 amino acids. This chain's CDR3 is CAWSGRFREKLFF. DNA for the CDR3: TGTGCCTGGAGTGGAAGGTTTCGGGAAAAACTGTTTTTT.

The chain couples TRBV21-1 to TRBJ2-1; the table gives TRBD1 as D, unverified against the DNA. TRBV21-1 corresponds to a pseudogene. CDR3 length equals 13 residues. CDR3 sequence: CASNDREDNEQFF. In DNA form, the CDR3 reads TGTGCCAGCAACGACAGGGAGGACAATGAGCAGTTCTTC.

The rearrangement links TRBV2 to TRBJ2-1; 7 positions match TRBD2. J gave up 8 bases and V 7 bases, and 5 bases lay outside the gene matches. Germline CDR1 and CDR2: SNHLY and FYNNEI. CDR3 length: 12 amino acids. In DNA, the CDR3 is TGTGCCAGCACTTCACGGGGGGATGAGCAGTTCTTC. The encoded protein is CASTSRGDEQFF.

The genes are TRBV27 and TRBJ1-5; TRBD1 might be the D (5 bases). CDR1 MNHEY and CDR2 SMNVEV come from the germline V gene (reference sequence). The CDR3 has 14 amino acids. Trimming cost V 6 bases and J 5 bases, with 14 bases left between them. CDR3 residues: CASRRGDPYQPQHF. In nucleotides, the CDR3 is TGTGCCAGCAGACGGGGGGATCCGTATCAGCCCCAGCATTTT.

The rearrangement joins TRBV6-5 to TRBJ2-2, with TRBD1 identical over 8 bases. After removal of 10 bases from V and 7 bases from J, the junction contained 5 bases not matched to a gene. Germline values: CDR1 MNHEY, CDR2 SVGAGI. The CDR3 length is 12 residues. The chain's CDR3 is CATQQGGGELFF. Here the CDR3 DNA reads TGTGCCACTCAACAGGGGGGCGGGGAGCTGTTTTTT.

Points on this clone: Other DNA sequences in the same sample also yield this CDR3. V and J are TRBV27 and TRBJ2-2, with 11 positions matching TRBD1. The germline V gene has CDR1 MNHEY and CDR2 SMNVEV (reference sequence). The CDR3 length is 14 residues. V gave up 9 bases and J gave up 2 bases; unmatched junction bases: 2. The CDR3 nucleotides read TGTGCCAGTCGGACAGGGGGCAACACCGGGGAGCTGTTTTTT. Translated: CASRTGGNTGELFF.

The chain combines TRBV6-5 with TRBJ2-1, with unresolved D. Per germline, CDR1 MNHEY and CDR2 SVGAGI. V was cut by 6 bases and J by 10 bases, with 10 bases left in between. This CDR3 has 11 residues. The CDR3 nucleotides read TGTGCCAGCAGGGGTCTTGACGAGCAGTTCTTC. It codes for CASRGLDEQFF.

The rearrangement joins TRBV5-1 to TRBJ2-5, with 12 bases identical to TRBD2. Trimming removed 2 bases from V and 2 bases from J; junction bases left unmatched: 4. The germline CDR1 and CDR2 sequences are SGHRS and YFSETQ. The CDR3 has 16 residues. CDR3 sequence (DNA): TGCGCCAGCAGCTTCCAACTAGCGGGGGGTCAAGAGACCCAGTACTTC. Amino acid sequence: CASSFQLAGGQETQYF.

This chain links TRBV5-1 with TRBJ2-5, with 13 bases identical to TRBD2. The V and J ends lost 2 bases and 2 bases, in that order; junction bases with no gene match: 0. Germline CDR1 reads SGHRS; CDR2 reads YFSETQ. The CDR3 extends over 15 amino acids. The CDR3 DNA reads TGCGCCAGCAGCTTACTAGCGGGGGGGCAAGAGACCCAGTACTTC. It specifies CASSLLAGGQETQYF.

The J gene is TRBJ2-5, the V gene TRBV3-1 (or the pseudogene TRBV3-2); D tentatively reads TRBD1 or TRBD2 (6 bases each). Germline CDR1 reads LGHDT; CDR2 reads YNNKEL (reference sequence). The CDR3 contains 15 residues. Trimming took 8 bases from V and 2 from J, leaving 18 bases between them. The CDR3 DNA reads TGTGCCAGCCAGAGATTGACAGGAGGGCAAGAGACCCAGTACTTC. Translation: CASQRLTGGQETQYF.

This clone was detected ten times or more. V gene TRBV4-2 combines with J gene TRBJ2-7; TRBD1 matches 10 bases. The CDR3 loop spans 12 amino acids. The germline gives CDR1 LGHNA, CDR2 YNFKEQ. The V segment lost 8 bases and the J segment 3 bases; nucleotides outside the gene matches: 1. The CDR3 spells CASGDRGYEQYF. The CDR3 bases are TGTGCCAGCGGGGACAGGGGCTACGAGCAGTACTTC.

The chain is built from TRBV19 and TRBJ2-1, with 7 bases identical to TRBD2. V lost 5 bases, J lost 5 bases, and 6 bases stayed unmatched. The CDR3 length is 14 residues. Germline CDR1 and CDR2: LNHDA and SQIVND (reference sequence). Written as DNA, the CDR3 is TGTGCCAGTAGTCTTACGGGACTAAACAATGAGCAGTTCTTC. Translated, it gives CASSLTGLNNEQFF.

In DNA form, the CDR3 reads TGCCCCACCAGCCAAGGCGGGGGGGGGTCCGTCTTTAACTATGGCTACACCTTC. Encoded protein: CPTSQGGGGSVFNYGYTF. This chain uses TRBV4-1 with TRBJ1-2, with a possible D match to TRBD1 (5 bases). There are 18 residues in the CDR3. The germline gives CDR1 MGHRA, CDR2 YSYEKL.

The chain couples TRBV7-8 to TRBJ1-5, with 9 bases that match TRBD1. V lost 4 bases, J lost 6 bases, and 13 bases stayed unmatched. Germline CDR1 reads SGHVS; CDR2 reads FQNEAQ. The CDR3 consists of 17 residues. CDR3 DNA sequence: TGTGCCAGCAGCTACATTGCCGGGACAGGGATAGGTCAGCCCCAGCATTTT. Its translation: CASSYIAGTGIGQPQHF.

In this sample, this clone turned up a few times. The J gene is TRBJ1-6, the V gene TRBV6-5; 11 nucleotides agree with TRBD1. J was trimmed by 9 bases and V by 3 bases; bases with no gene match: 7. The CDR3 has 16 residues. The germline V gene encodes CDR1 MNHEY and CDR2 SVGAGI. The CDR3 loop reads CASSYSDRGRSSPLHF. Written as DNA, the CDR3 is TGTGCCAGCAGTTATTCGGACAGGGGGCGAAGTTCACCCCTCCACTTT.

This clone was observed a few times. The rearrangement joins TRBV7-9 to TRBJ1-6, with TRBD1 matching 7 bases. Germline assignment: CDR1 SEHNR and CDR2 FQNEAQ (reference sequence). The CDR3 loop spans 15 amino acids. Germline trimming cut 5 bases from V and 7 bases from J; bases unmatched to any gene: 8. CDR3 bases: TGTGCCAGCAGCCCTCGTCAGGGGGGGAATTCACCCCTCCACTTT. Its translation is CASSPRQGGNSPLHF.

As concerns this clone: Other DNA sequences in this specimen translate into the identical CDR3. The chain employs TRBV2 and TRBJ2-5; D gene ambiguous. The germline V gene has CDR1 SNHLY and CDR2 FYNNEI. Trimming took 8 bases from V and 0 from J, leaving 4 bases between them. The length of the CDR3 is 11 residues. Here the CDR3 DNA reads TGTGCCAGCTCATACCAAGAGACCCAGTACTTC. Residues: CASSYQETQYF.

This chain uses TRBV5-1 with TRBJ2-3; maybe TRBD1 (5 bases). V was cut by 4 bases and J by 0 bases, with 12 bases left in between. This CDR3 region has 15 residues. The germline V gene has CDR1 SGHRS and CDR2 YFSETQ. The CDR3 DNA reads TGCGCCAGCAGCCCTACAGGAACTAGCACAGATACGCAGTATTTT. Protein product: CASSPTGTSTDTQYF.

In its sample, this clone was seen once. For the CDR3, the DNA is TGTGCCATCAGCGGACAGTCGGGTCAGCCCCAGCATTTT. Translating it yields CAISGQSGQPQHF. This chain uses TRBV10-3 with TRBJ1-5, with D possibly matching TRBD1 (6 bases). V shed 6 bases and J shed 6 bases, with 12 bases lying between them. The CDR3 has 13 amino acids. Germline CDR1 ENHRY, CDR2 SYGVKD.